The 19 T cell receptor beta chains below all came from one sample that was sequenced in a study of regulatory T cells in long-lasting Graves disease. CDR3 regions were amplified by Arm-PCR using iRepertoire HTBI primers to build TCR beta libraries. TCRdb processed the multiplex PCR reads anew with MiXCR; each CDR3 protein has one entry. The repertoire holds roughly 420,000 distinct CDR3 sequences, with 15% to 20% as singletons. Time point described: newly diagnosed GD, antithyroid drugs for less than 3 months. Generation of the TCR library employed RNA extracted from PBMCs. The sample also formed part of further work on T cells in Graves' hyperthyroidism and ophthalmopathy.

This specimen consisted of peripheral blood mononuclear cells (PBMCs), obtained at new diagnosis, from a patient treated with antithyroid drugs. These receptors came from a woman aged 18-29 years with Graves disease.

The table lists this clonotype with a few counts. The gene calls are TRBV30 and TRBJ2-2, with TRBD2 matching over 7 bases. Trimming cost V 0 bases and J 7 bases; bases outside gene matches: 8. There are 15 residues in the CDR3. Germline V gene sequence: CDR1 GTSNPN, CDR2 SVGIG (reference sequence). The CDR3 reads CAWSVHTGGGGELFF. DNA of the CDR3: TGTGCCTGGAGTGTACACACGGGAGGAGGCGGGGAGCTGTTTTTT.

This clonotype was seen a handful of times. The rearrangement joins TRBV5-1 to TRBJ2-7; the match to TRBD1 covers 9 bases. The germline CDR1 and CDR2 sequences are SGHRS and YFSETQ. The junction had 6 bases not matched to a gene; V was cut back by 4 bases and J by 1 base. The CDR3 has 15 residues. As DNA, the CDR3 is TGCGCCAGCAGCCCACAGGGGGCCCCTTCCTACGAGCAGTACTTC. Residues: CASSPQGAPSYEQYF.

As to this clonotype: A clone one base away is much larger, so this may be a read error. In DNA, the CDR3 is TGTGCCATCAGCCGCCGGGACAACCTATACGAGCAGTACTTC. It encodes CAISRRDNLYEQYF. This sequence joins TRBV3-1 and TRBJ2-7, with D perhaps matching TRBD1 (6 bases). The germline gives CDR1 LGHDT, CDR2 YNNKEL (reference sequence). The length of the CDR3 is 14 residues.

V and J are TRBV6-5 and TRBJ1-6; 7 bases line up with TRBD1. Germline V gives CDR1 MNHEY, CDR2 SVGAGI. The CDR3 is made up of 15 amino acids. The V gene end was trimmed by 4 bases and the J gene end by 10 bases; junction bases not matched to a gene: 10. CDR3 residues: CASSLSGGLGSPLHF. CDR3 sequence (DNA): TGTGCCAGCAGTTTATCAGGGGGGCTGGGCTCACCCCTCCACTTT.

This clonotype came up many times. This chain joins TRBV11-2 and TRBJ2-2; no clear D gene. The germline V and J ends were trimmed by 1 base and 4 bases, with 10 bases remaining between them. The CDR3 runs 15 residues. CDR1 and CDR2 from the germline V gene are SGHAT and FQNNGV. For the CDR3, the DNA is TGTGCCAGCAGCTTAGGGGCTCCGGGCACCGGGGAGCTGTTTTTT. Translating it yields CASSLGAPGTGELFF.

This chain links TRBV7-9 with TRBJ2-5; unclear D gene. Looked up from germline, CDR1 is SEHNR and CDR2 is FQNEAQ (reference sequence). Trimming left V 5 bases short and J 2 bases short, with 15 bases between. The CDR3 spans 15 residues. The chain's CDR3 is CASSRTLSVQETQYF. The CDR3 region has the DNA TGTGCCAGCAGCCGCACCTTGTCTGTACAAGAGACCCAGTACTTC.

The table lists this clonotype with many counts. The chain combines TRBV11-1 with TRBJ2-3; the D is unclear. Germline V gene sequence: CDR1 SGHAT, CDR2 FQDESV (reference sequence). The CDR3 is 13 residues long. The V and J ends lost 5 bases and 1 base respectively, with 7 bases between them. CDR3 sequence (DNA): TGTGCCAGCAGCCAATACGGCACAGATACGCAGTATTTT. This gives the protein CASSQYGTDTQYF.

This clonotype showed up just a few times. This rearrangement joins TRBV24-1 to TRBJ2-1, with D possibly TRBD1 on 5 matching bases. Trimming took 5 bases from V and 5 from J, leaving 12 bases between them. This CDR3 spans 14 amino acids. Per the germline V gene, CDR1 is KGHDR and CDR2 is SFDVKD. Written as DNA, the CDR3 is TGTGCCACCAGTGGGACAATCCCCCACAATGAGCAGTTCTTC. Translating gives CATSGTIPHNEQFF.

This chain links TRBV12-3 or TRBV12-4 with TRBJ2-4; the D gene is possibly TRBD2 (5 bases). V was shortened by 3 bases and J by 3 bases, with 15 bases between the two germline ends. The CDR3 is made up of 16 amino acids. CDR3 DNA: TGTGCCAGCAGTTTGGGTGTGGGAGTCCTCAAAAACATTCAGTACTTC. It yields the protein CASSLGVGVLKNIQYF.

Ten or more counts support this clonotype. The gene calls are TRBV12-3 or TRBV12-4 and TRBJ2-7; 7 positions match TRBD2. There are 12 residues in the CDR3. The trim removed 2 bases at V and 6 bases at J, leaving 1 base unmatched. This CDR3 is CASSLIAGEQYF. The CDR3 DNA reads TGTGCCAGCAGTTTAATAGCGGGCGAGCAGTACTTC.

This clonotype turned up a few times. The CDR3 DNA reads TGTGCCAGCAGCCAAAACCCTAGCGGGAGGTTCTACAATGAGCAGTTCTTC. Translating it yields CASSQNPSGRFYNEQFF. The V gene is TRBV14, the J gene TRBJ2-1; TRBD2 aligns across 11 bases. V trimming: 2 bases; J trimming: 3 bases; junction bases outside the gene matches: 6. The germline V gene has CDR1 SGHDN and CDR2 FVKESK. The CDR3 has 17 amino acids.

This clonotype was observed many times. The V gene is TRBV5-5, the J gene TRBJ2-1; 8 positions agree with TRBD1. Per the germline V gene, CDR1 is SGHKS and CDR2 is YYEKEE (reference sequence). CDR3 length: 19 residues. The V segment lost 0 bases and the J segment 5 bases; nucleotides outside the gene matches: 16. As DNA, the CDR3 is TGTGCCAGCAGCTTGGAACCCGCTTGGTCGGGACAGGCTAACAATGAGCAGTTCTTC. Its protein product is CASSLEPAWSGQANNEQFF.

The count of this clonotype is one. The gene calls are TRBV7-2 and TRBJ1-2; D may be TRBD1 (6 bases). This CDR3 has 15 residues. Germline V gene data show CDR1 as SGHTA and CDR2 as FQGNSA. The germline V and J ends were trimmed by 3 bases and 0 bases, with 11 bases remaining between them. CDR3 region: CASSFFQGPNYGYTF. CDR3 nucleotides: TGTGCCAGCAGCTTTTTCCAGGGGCCTAACTATGGCTACACCTTC.

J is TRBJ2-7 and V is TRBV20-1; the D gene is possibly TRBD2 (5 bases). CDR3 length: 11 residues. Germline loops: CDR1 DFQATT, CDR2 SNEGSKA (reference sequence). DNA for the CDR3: TGCAGGGACGCTGGAGGTTACGAGCAGTACTTC. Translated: CRDAGGYEQYF.

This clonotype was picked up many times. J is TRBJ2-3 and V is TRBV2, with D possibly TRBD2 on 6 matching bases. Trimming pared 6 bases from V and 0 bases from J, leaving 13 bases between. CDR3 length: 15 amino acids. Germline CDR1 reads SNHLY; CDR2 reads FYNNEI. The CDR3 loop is CASSVLAQSTDTQYF. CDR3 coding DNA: TGTGCCAGCAGCGTACTAGCCCAAAGCACAGATACGCAGTATTTT.

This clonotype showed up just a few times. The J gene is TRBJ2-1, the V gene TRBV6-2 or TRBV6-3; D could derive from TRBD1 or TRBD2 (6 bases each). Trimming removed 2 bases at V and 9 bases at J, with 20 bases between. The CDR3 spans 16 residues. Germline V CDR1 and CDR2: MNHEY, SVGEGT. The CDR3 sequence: CASSYRWSGAVGEQFF. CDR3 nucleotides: TGTGCCAGCAGTTACAGGTGGTCGGGGGCGGTTGGTGAGCAGTTCTTC.

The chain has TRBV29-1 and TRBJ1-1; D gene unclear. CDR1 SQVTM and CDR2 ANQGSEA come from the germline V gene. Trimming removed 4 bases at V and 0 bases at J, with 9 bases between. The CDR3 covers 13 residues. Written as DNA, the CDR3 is TGCAGCGTTGTGGGCAGGCTGAACACTGAAGCTTTCTTT. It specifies CSVVGRLNTEAFF.

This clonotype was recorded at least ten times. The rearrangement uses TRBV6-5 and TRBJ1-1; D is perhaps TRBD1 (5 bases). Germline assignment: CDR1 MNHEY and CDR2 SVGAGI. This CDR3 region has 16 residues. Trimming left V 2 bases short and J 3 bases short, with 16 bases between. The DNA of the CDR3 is TGTGCCAGCAGTTACATATCCCGGGGGAGGGACACTGAAGCTTTCTTT. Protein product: CASSYISRGRDTEAFF.

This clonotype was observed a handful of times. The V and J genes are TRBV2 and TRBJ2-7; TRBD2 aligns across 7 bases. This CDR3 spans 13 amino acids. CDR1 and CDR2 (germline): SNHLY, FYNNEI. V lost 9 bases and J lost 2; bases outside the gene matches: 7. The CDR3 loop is CASGGVGTYEQYF. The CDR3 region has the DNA TGTGCCAGTGGGGGGGTAGGAACCTACGAGCAGTACTTC.